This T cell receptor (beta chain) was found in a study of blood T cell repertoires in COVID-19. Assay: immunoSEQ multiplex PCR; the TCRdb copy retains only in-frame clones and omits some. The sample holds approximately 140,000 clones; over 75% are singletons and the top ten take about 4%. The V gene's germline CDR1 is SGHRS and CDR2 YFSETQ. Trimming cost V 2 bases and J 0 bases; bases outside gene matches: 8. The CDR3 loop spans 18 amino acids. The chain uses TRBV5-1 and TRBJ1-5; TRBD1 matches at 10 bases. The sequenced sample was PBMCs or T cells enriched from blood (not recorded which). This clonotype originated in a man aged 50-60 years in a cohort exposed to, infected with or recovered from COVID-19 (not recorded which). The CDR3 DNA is TGCGCCAGCAGCTTAACACCGGGACAGGGGTCTAGCAATCAGCCCCAGCATTTT. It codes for CASSLTPGQGSSNQPQHF.